The clone carrying this T cell receptor (beta chain) has a count of ten or more. What it binds is unknown. This entry is derived from a study of neurological immune-mediated disorders. Study-wide findings and caveats: HTLV-1-associated myelopathy led in TCR clonal expansion, while multiple sclerosis ranked lowest, below healthy controls. None of the CDR3 amino acid sequences found in expanded clones was shared across subjects. This suggests that the TCR-beta repertoires were private in all groups.

With 6 bases removed from V and 3 bases from J, the gap between germline ends came to 17 bases. Looked up from germline, CDR1 is LGHDT and CDR2 is YNNKEL (reference sequence). The CDR3 is 15 residues long. The team produced cDNA through 5'RACE using 10-nucleotide random UMIs. Per sequencing run, 15-18 subjects together gave over 190 million TCR-beta sequences. TCRdb redid the calling of the 5' RACE reads with MiXCR, one entry per CDR3 protein. This table has around 44,000 distinct CDR3 sequences, about 15% appearing once. The V and J genes are TRBV3-1 and TRBJ1-1; maybe TRBD1 (5 bases). Sequenced: CD4+ T cells from blood. This TCR was sampled from an older woman with HTLV-1-associated myelopathy (HAM/TSP). The CDR3 DNA sequence: TGTGCCAGCAGTCCGCAAGGGGCCTCGCACACTGAAGCTTTCTTT. Its translation: CASSPQGASHTEAFF.